One sample yielded the 26 T cell receptor beta chains listed below, sequenced in a study of metastatic and nonmetastatic thyroid tumors. The entire patient cohort was treatment-naive prior to thyroid surgery. TCRdb reanalyzed the PCR reads with MiXCR. The sample holds 25,000 to 30,000 clones, just under 15% seen once. Sequences were obtained from blood. The receptors shown here come from a female donor with papillary thyroid cancer or a benign thyroid nodule (not recorded which). Some clones in this sample may be carry-over from other donors' samples.

There are many counts of this clone. V usage is TRBV28 and J usage is TRBJ2-1; D call uncertain. The germline V gene has CDR1 MDHEN and CDR2 SYDVKM. V was cut by 3 bases and J by 6 bases, with 6 bases left in between. The CDR3 is 12 amino acids. The CDR3 sequence: CASSFDLNEQFF. The CDR3 DNA reads TGTGCCAGCAGTTTTGACCTCAATGAGCAGTTCTTC.

The V gene is TRBV30, the J gene TRBJ2-7, with D possibly TRBD1 on 5 matching bases. CDR3 length equals 13 residues. The ends were cut back, 2 bases at V and 3 bases at J, with 11 bases in the middle. Germline V gene data show CDR1 as GTSNPN and CDR2 as SVGIG (reference sequence). The CDR3 sequence is CAWSWRQGYEQYF. CDR3 DNA: TGTGCCTGGAGTTGGCGGCAGGGCTACGAGCAGTACTTC.

Ten or more counts support this clone. This sequence joins TRBV28 and TRBJ1-6; a weak D match, TRBD1 (5 bases). CDR1 is MDHEN and CDR2 is SYDVKM in the germline V gene. The CDR3 runs 13 residues. The V end was cut by 2 bases, the J end by 7 bases, with 6 bases between. In DNA form, the CDR3 reads TGTGCCAGCAGTTTAAGGGACAATTCACCCCTCCACTTT. Translating it yields CASSLRDNSPLHF.

This clone occurred many times. This chain joins TRBV30 and TRBJ2-1, with D possibly TRBD1 on 5 matching bases. The V end was cut by 5 bases, the J end by 0 bases, with 14 bases between. The germline gives CDR1 GTSNPN, CDR2 SVGIG (reference sequence). The length of the CDR3 is 15 residues. CDR3 residues: CAWGAQASSYNEQFF. The CDR3 DNA sequence: TGTGCCTGGGGGGCACAGGCTAGCTCCTACAATGAGCAGTTCTTC.

This clone was seen repeatedly, ten times or more. In DNA form, the CDR3 reads TGTGCCAGCAGCTCCCCGCCGGGACAGTCCAATGAGCAGTTCTTC. Residues: CASSSPPGQSNEQFF. The chain links TRBV7-2 to TRBJ2-1; 7 positions match TRBD1. Per the germline V gene, CDR1 is SGHTA and CDR2 is FQGNSA. V was pared by 4 bases and J by 6 bases, with 9 bases of the junction left unmatched. CDR3 length: 15 residues.

At least ten counts were recorded for this clone. The CDR3 loop reads CASSSHGKTLNTEAFF. The CDR3 bases are TGTGCCAGCAGCTCCCATGGGAAGACTCTGAACACTGAAGCTTTCTTT. The V call is TRBV11-1, the J call TRBJ1-1; D gene ambiguous. The CDR3 has 16 amino acids. From germline, CDR1 is SGHAT and CDR2 FQDESV (reference sequence). Trimming pared 4 bases from V and 0 bases from J, leaving 15 bases between.

This clone was recorded a few times. The rearrangement joins TRBV30 to TRBJ1-1; 10 bases match TRBD1. CDR3 length equals 15 residues. Trimming removed 2 bases from V and 4 bases from J; junction bases left unmatched: 7. Germline V gene lookup returns CDR1 GTSNPN and CDR2 SVGIG (reference sequence). The CDR3 coding sequence is TGTGCCTGGAGTCCCCCGGACAGGGGGTCCACTGAAGCTTTCTTT. Its translation is CAWSPPDRGSTEAFF. Supplemented by reference TRBV30 and TRBJ1-1, the full variable domain reads SQTIHQWPATLVQPVGSPLSLECTVEGTSNPNLYWYRQAAGRGLQLLFYSVGIGQISSEVPQNLSASRPQDRQFILSSKKLLLSDSGFYLCAWSPPDRGSTEAFFGQGTRLTVV.

This clone was detected ten times or more. This rearrangement joins TRBV6-5 to TRBJ2-1; possible D gene TRBD2, 5 bases. Trimming left V 2 bases short and J 3 bases short, with 14 bases between. The germline gives CDR1 MNHEY, CDR2 SVGAGI. The CDR3 is 16 residues long. This CDR3 is CASSYPARGHYNEQFF. The CDR3 coding sequence is TGTGCCAGCAGTTACCCGGCGCGCGGGCACTACAATGAGCAGTTCTTC.

This clone was observed many times. The gene calls are TRBV6-4 and TRBJ2-1; 7 bases fit TRBD2. The germline gives CDR1 MRHNA, CDR2 SNTAGT. V lost 3 bases and J lost 6; bases outside the gene matches: 2. The CDR3 length is 13 residues. The CDR3 DNA reads as TGTGCCAGCAGTGAAGCGGGAACCAATGAGCAGTTCTTC. Translated, it gives CASSEAGTNEQFF.

This clone was seen many times. The genes are TRBV29-1 and TRBJ2-7, with TRBD1 matching over 10 bases. Germline CDR1 is SQVTM and CDR2 is ANQGSEA. Trimming at V came to 1 base and at J to 3 bases, leaving 9 bases not matched to a gene. The CDR3 spans 16 residues. The CDR3 protein is CSVEGTGGSANYEQYF. The CDR3 DNA reads TGCAGCGTTGAAGGGACAGGGGGTTCCGCCAACTACGAGCAGTACTTC.

This clone was found many times. The chain recombines TRBV5-1 with TRBJ2-1; 11 nucleotides line up with TRBD2. Germline V gene sequence: CDR1 SGHRS, CDR2 YFSETQ. The V segment lost 4 bases and the J segment 1 base; nucleotides outside the gene matches: 10. CDR3 length: 18 amino acids. The CDR3 is CASSPGVLAGVSYNEQFF. The DNA for the CDR3 is TGCGCCAGCAGCCCCGGGGTACTAGCGGGAGTATCCTACAATGAGCAGTTCTTC.

In this sample, this clone turned up many times. Additional DNA sequences in this sample encode the identical CDR3. This sequence joins TRBV28 and TRBJ2-3; no clear D gene. The CDR3 is made up of 17 amino acids. V was cut by 5 bases and J by 2 bases, with 20 bases left in between. Germline CDR1 reads MDHEN; CDR2 reads SYDVKM. For the CDR3, the DNA is TGTGCCAGCAGTCCCGTGACCCAAGTGGGGATCACAGATACGCAGTATTTT. Protein: CASSPVTQVGITDTQYF.

Ten or more counts support this clone. V gene TRBV27 combines with J gene TRBJ2-4; 16 bases match TRBD2. Germline V gives CDR1 MNHEY, CDR2 SMNVEV (reference sequence). The length of the CDR3 is 15 residues. Losses at the gene ends were 2 bases for V and 9 bases for J; bases not matched to a gene: 1. The CDR3 protein is CASSLGTSGGGIQYF. The DNA of the CDR3 is TGTGCCAGCAGTTTAGGGACTAGCGGGGGGGGCATTCAGTACTTC.

The sample holds many counts of this clone. Possible read error: a much larger clone is one base away. Other DNA sequences in this sample translate to the same CDR3. The rearrangement joins TRBV6-1 to TRBJ2-3, with 8 positions matching TRBD1. V gave up 9 bases and J gave up 0 bases; unmatched junction bases: 5. CDR3 length: 14 amino acids. Germline V gene lookup returns CDR1 MNHNS and CDR2 SASEGT. In DNA form, the CDR3 reads TGTGCCAGTGCCAGGGGGCCAAGCACAGATACGCAGTATTTT. This encodes CASARGPSTDTQYF.

This clone was found many times. V usage is TRBV5-4 and J usage is TRBJ2-2, with D hard to call. This CDR3 contains 12 residues. Germline V CDR1 and CDR2: SGHNT, YYREEE (reference sequence). V dropped 2 bases and J dropped 7 bases, with 6 bases sitting between them. CDR3 sequence reads: CASSFVSGELFF. The CDR3 DNA is TGTGCCAGCAGCTTCGTTAGCGGGGAGCTGTTTTTT.

This clone occurred many times. V usage is TRBV2 and J usage is TRBJ2-3; TRBD2 matches 8 bases. J lost 5 bases, V lost 8 bases, and 9 bases had no gene match. Looked up from germline, CDR1 is SNHLY and CDR2 is FYNNEI. The CDR3 totals 14 residues. DNA for the CDR3: TGTGCCAGCCGGCAAGCGGGAGTGGAAGATACGCAGTATTTT. Residues: CASRQAGVEDTQYF.

This clone was seen a few times. V usage is TRBV6-4 and J usage is TRBJ1-2, with D maybe TRBD1 (6 bases). The V gene's germline CDR1 is MRHNA and CDR2 SNTAGT. CDR3 length: 11 residues. The CDR3 spells CGIQGLNGYTF. The CDR3, as DNA: TGTGGCATACAGGGACTTAACGGCTACACCTTC.

This clone is medium-sized. The gene calls are TRBV28 and TRBJ2-3; 7 bases align to TRBD2. Germline CDR1 is MDHEN and CDR2 is SYDVKM. V trimming: 8 bases; J trimming: 2 bases; junction bases outside the gene matches: 22. The CDR3 has 19 residues. CDR3 protein: CASVYSPERGSWVTDTQYF. The DNA of the CDR3 is TGTGCCAGCGTTTACAGCCCCGAACGCGGGAGTTGGGTCACAGATACGCAGTATTTT.

A note on this clone: This may arise from a read error, as a much more abundant clone is one base away. This chain joins TRBV27 and TRBJ1-5; D is perhaps TRBD1 (5 bases). Trimming pared 4 bases from V and 11 bases from J, leaving 21 bases between. The CDR3 is 15 residues long. Looked up from germline, CDR1 is MNHEY and CDR2 is SMNVEV (reference sequence). This CDR3 reads CASSSSWGRGQSQHF. The CDR3 bases are TGTGCCAGCAGTTCCAGTTGGGGCCGTGGCCAGTCCCAGCATTTT.

This clone occurred many times. CDR3 in amino acids: CASSVQHQARTGELFF. CDR3 nucleotides: TGTGCCAGCAGCGTACAACACCAGGCGCGAACCGGGGAGCTGTTTTTT. The V gene is TRBV9, the J gene TRBJ2-2; D is uncertain. The CDR3 covers 16 residues. V lost 1 base, J lost 5 bases, and 15 bases lay in between. Germline V CDR1 and CDR2: SGDLS, YYNGEE.

This clone ranks as medium-sized. The chain carries TRBV6-1 and TRBJ1-2; weak D call: TRBD1 (6 bases). V was clipped by 5 bases and J by 7 bases, with 11 bases between them. The germline V gene has CDR1 MNHNS and CDR2 SASEGT. This CDR3 is built from 12 residues. Here the CDR3 reads CASSTTGFGYTF. CDR3 nucleotides: TGTGCCAGCAGTACAACAGGGTTTGGCTACACCTTC.

By share, this clone counts as medium-sized. The CDR3 coding sequence is TGTGCCAGCAGAGAGACGAAAGACGAGCAGTACTTC. As protein: CASRETKDEQYF. The chain joins TRBV27 to TRBJ2-7; no clear D. Germline CDR1 is MNHEY and CDR2 is SMNVEV (reference sequence). The CDR3 runs to 12 residues. Trimming left V 6 bases short and J 5 bases short, with 11 bases between.

This clone was recorded many times. The rearrangement links TRBV28 to TRBJ2-3; no clear D. V shed 2 bases and J shed 0 bases, with 6 bases lying between them. The CDR3 runs 14 residues. Per germline, CDR1 MDHEN and CDR2 SYDVKM. Here the CDR3 reads CASSLGVSTDTQYF. CDR3 bases: TGTGCCAGCAGTTTAGGCGTTAGCACAGATACGCAGTATTTT.

In its sample, this clone was seen many times. A much more abundant neighbour one base away suggests this may be a read error. The conserved final phenylalanine or tryptophan is absent from the CDR3, which likely points to a read error. In DNA form, the CDR3 reads TGTGCCAGCAGTCTCGACATAACCGGGGAGCTGTTTTCT. It specifies CASSLDITGELFS. This chain connects TRBV6-1 to TRBJ2-2; the D is unclear. Germline assignment: CDR1 MNHNS and CDR2 SASEGT. Deletions cut 5 bases from V and 5 bases from J, with 9 bases between. This CDR3 comprises 13 residues.

Ten or more counts support this clone. The J gene is TRBJ1-2, the V gene TRBV24-1; D is undetermined. V lost 3 bases and J lost 4, with 11 bases in between. Per germline, CDR1 KGHDR and CDR2 SFDVKD. This CDR3 spans 14 amino acids. The CDR3 DNA reads TGTGCCACCAGTGATGTGAATAGGGCCTATGGCTACACCTTC. Translated, it gives CATSDVNRAYGYTF.

This clone was seen many times. The genes are TRBV18 and TRBJ2-3; D is possibly TRBD2 (6 bases). This CDR3 spans 20 amino acids. Germline loops: CDR1 KGHSH, CDR2 LQKENI. V was trimmed by 3 bases and J by 8 bases, leaving 33 bases between them. The CDR3 protein is CASSPDRTTSSRAVRTTQYF. The CDR3 DNA reads as TGTGCCAGCTCACCGGATCGGACTACATCATCCCGCGCGGTGCGGACTACGCAGTATTTT.